These T cell receptor beta chains were read from a single sample in a study of sequential checkpoint blockade in melanoma. Sequencing was performed with immunoSEQ multiplex PCR; in TCRdb, only in-frame clones are kept and a portion is missing. The sample has about 6,200 clones, about half seen once. The source was CD8+ T cells sorted from blood (inferred from file names), collected from a patient given nivolumab and ipilimumab in sequence. The source is a human donor with melanoma. The CDR3 runs from the conserved cysteine through the conserved F or W. Fields, in order: D gene, V gene, clone size, J gene, CDR3 DNA, CDR3 protein. D genes are given only for firm matches. Size values are once, few and many counts, or a class for expanded clones, and some rows have none.

TRBD1,TRBV19,large,TRBJ1-1,TGTGCCAGTAGTATAGATGCGACAGGGGACACTGAAGCTTTCTTT,CASSIDATGDTEAFF
TRBD2,TRBV6-4,NA,TRBJ2-2,TGTGCCAGCAGTGAACGGGGGGAGAGAGGGGAGCTGTTTTTT,CASSERGERGELFF
NA,TRBV5-4,few,TRBJ2-7,TGTGCCAGCAGCTTGGGATTTAGCTCCTACGAGCAGTACTTC,CASSLGFSSYEQYF
NA,TRBV5-5,few,TRBJ2-5,TGTGCCAGCACCCTGGACTCGGGGGTTCGGGAGACCCAGTACTTC,CASTLDSGVRETQYF
NA,TRBV5-1,NA,TRBJ2-5,TGCGCCAGCAGCTTGGTGGGGGGAATGGAGACCCAGTACTTC,CASSLVGGMETQYF
TRBD2,TRBV7-3,few,TRBJ2-1,TGTGCCAGCAGCCCCCCGGGAGGACGGGGCCCAGGGAATGAGCAGTTCTTC,CASSPPGGRGPGNEQFF
NA,TRBV27,NA,TRBJ2-7,TGTGCCAGCAGTCCCGGGGTCCACGAGCAGTACTTC,CASSPGVHEQYF
TRBD2,TRBV6-4,NA,TRBJ2-3,TGTGCCAGCAGTGAGGCGGCTAGCGGGAGCACAGATACGCAGTATTTT,CASSEAASGSTDTQYF
TRBD1,TRBV6-9,NA,TRBJ2-7,TGTGCCAGCAGTGGGGGGACAGGCCTACGGGAGCAGTACTTC,CASSGGTGLREQYF
TRBD2,TRBV7-6,NA,TRBJ2-7,TGTGCCAGCAGCTTGAGACTAGCGGGAGACTACGAGCAGTACTTC,CASSLRLAGDYEQYF
TRBD1,TRBV18,NA,TRBJ1-2,TGTGCCAGCTCACCACCGGGGACAGGCAATCCATATGGCTACACCTTC,CASSPPGTGNPYGYTF
NA,TRBV19,many,TRBJ2-7,TGTGCCAGTAGCCACGGCTACGAGCAGTACTTC,CASSHGYEQYF
TRBD1,TRBV5-1,NA,TRBJ1-4,TGCGCCAGCAGCTTGGCGGCCGGGACAGGGCATAATGAAAAACTGTTTTTT,CASSLAAGTGHNEKLFF
NA,TRBV4-2,NA,TRBJ2-5,TGTGCCAGCAGCCCGGACAGCGGGACCCAGTACTTC,CASSPDSGTQYF
NA,TRBV2,NA,TRBJ2-3,TGTGCCAGCAGTGGAGGGAGCACAGATACGCAGTATTTT,CASSGGSTDTQYF
NA,TRBV7-8,NA,TRBJ2-2,TGTGCCAGCAGCTTAGCAGCTAGCGAGTCAACTAAGACTCCGAACACCGGGGAGCTGTTTTTT,CASSLAASESTKTPNTGELFF
TRBD2,TRBV7-8,few,TRBJ2-1,TGTGCCAGCAGCCATTGGACTAGCGGGGGGGACGAGCAGTTCTTC,CASSHWTSGGDEQFF
NA,TRBV6-4,large,TRBJ1-1,TGTGCCAGCAGTGACTCGAGTCTCACTGAAGCTTTCTTT,CASSDSSLTEAFF
NA,TRBV11-2,NA,TRBJ1-1,TGTGCCAGCAGCTCCGGGGACACTGAAGCTTTCTTT,CASSSGDTEAFF
NA,TRBV6-1,few,TRBJ1-2,TGTGCCAGCAGTTTGCCCGGACAGAATGGCTACACCTTC,CASSLPGQNGYTF
TRBD2,TRBV9,medium-sized,TRBJ2-2,TGTGCCAGCAGCCCCTCCGGGACTAGCGGAACCGGGGAGCTGTTTTTT,CASSPSGTSGTGELFF
NA,TRBV4-3,many,TRBJ2-1,TGCGCCAGCAGCCAAGCTGGACATGATGAGCAGTTCTTC,CASSQAGHDEQFF
TRBD1,TRBV27,NA,TRBJ2-1,TGTGCCAGCAACACAGGGGGCTTAATTGGGACCGAGCAGTTCTTC,CASNTGGLIGTEQFF
NA,TRBV7-2,NA,TRBJ2-7,TGTGCCAGCAGCTTCCCGGTCCAAACCTACGAGCAGTACTTC,CASSFPVQTYEQYF
TRBD1,TRBV5-6,NA,TRBJ2-7,TGTGCCAGCAGTTGGGGACAGCTATACGAGCAGTACTTC,CASSWGQLYEQYF
NA,TRBV27,NA,TRBJ2-1,TGTGCCAGCTGGGGGGGGGCGCGCGGCTCCTACAATGAGCAGTTCTTC,CASWGGARGSYNEQFF
TRBD2,TRBV7-8,NA,TRBJ2-3,TGTGCCAGCAGCCAAACGACTAGCGGGAGGGCCGCAGATACGCAGTATTTT,CASSQTTSGRAADTQYF
NA,TRBV21-1,few,TRBJ2-7,TGTGCCAGCAGCGGGACTAGCAACTACGAGCAGTACTTC,CASSGTSNYEQYF
NA,TRBV4-3,NA,TRBJ2-6,TGCGCCAGCAGCCCCGAACAGGGTTCTGGGGCCAACGTCCTGACTTTC,CASSPEQGSGANVLTF
NA,TRBV4-3,once,TRBJ2-2,TGCGCCAGCAGCCTTTGGACTGGAACCGGGGAGCTGTTTTTT,CASSLWTGTGELFF
TRBD2,TRBV5-5,few,TRBJ2-7,TGTGCCAGCAGCTTAGCGGGAGGGCCGCGGGAGCAGTACTTC,CASSLAGGPREQYF
TRBD1,TRBV6-1,NA,TRBJ1-4,TGTGCCAGCAGTGAAAGGACAGGGGGCGCGAATGAAAAACTGTTTTTT,CASSERTGGANEKLFF
TRBD2,TRBV29-1,few,TRBJ2-1,TGCAGCGTGGAGGGACTAGCGGGAAAGGGGGGGTTATACAATGAGCAGTTCTTC,CSVEGLAGKGGLYNEQFF
NA,TRBV6-6,NA,TRBJ1-4,TGTGCCAGCATCGTGTCAGGCATTTCAACTAATGAAAAACTGTTTTTT,CASIVSGISTNEKLFF
NA,TRBV27,few,TRBJ2-1,TGTGCCAGCAGTCGCACGGGACTTAGGGGCGATGAGCAGTTCTTC,CASSRTGLRGDEQFF
NA,TRBV5-6,NA,TRBJ1-3,TGTGCCAGCAGCGACCCAGGGTACTCTGGAAACACCATATATTTT,CASSDPGYSGNTIYF
NA,TRBV7-6,NA,TRBJ2-1,TGTGCCAGCAGCCCATTGGGGGGGGCCTTGGGCAATGAGCAGTTCTTC,CASSPLGGALGNEQFF
NA,TRBV6-5,NA,TRBJ1-2,TGTGCCAGCAGCCCAGGGGTGTTTGTCGATGGCTACACCTTC,CASSPGVFVDGYTF
TRBD2,TRBV4-3,NA,TRBJ2-1,TGCGCCAGCAGCGAAGCGGGGGGGCCTGAGCAGTTCTTC,CASSEAGGPEQFF
TRBD2,TRBV6-4,NA,TRBJ2-2,TGTGCCAGCAGTGAGGCCAGCGGGGCCCCGACCGGGGAGCTGTTTTTT,CASSEASGAPTGELFF
TRBD1,TRBV27,NA,TRBJ1-1,TGTGCCAGCAGTTGGGGGGGACAGGGAGGCACTGAAGCTTTCTTT,CASSWGGQGGTEAFF
TRBD1,TRBV7-2,NA,TRBJ1-2,TGTGCCAGCAGCTTAGCCCCGGGACAGGGGCAGGGCTACACCTTC,CASSLAPGQGQGYTF
NA,TRBV7-2,NA,TRBJ1-2,TGTGCCAGCAGCCCCTCGGGGGGAGGCTATGGCTACACCTTC,CASSPSGGGYGYTF
TRBD1,TRBV6-4,NA,TRBJ1-2,TGTGCCAGCAGTCCGGGACAGGAAAACTATGGCTACACCTTC,CASSPGQENYGYTF
NA,TRBV12-2,medium-sized,TRBJ2-1,TGTGCAAGTCGCTTAGGGGACCGCGGACAGGGACTAAACAATGAGCAGTTCTTC,CASRLGDRGQGLNNEQFF